This TCR beta chain emerged from a study of shared clonotypes between healthy human individuals. CDR1 and CDR2 from the germline V gene are SGHRS and YFSETQ. The CDR3 extends over 18 amino acids. Trimming cost V 4 bases and J 0 bases; bases outside gene matches: 12. The protocol was immunoSEQ multiplex PCR, while the TCRdb copy is restricted to in-frame clones and leaves out a portion. Of roughly 1 million clones in the sample, more than 60% were seen once. Study results and limitations: The study generally estimated greater richness for naive than memory subsets.

Details on this clone: Its cognate antigen is unknown.

This rearrangement joins TRBV5-1 to TRBJ2-1, with TRBD2 identical over 8 bases. The sequenced sample consisted of memory CD4+ T cells sorted from blood. Subset described: CD45RA-negative fraction. This receptor was obtained from a man between 18 and 35 years old in good health. CDR3 amino acids: CASSPFSAGGHSYNEQFF. The CDR3 nucleotides read TGCGCCAGCAGCCCATTTTCCGCGGGGGGCCACTCCTACAATGAGCAGTTCTTC.